Listed here is a single T cell receptor beta chain. This specimen belongs to a study of PD-1 blockade in classical Hodgkin lymphoma. V was cut by 2 bases and J by 2 bases, with 9 bases left in between. The CDR3 is 14 amino acids. Germline CDR1 and CDR2: MNHEY and SVGAGI. The table came from immunoSEQ multiplex PCR; TCRdb's copy has only in-frame clones and leaves some out. Found here are 100,000 to 130,000 clones, 80% to 90% of them singletons; the top ten hold just under 20%. Each patient relapsed following autologous stem cell transplantation, and prior brentuximab vedotin exposure differed. This clonotype was sampled from a human donor with classical Hodgkin lymphoma. The specimen comprised peripheral blood mononuclear cells (PBMCs), sampled before the second cycle of nivolumab. The chain employs TRBV6-5 and TRBJ1-2; D is ambiguous. The DNA for the CDR3 is TGTGCCAGCAGTTACGGCCAACACAACTATGGCTACACCTTC. Translated: CASSYGQHNYGYTF.